The TCR beta chain described here comes from a study of OX40 agonist ivuxolimab in advanced cancers. Method: immunoSEQ multiplex PCR; TCRdb's copy keeps in-frame clones and lacks some. This table holds 85,000 to 130,000 clones, 90% found once. The germline V gene encodes CDR1 MRHNA and CDR2 SNTAGT. V lost 2 bases, J lost 0 bases, and 10 bases stayed unmatched. The length of the CDR3 is 17 residues. The timepoints at which blood was sampled were baseline, cycle 4 day 1, and cycle 7 day 1. Points from the study as a whole: At 0.1 to 3.0 mg/kg and by week 6, clonal expansion occurred in CD4+ and CD8+ blood T cells. Nonresponders, in some cases, also had low normalized T-cell clonal expansion.

This clone was observed once. Its antigen remains unknown. Sequenced material: CD4+ or CD8+ T cells sorted from blood, taken in a trial of the OX40 agonist ivuxolimab. This sequence was found in an adult with an advanced solid tumor such as melanoma, head and neck, liver or kidney cancer. The chain couples TRBV6-4 to TRBJ2-7; 7 bases are a match to TRBD2. The CDR3, as DNA: TGTGCCAGCAGTGACAACCGGGGAGGGGTGGCCTCCTACGAGCAGTACTTC. As protein: CASSDNRGGVASYEQYF.